The entry that follows covers one T cell receptor (beta chain) sequence. This sample is part of a study of preoperative IRX-2 immunotherapy in early breast cancer. Generated by immunoSEQ multiplex PCR, the TCRdb table keeps only in-frame clones and is missing some. The sample has approximately 30,000 clones, 89% seen once. As for treatment: preoperative locoregional IRX-2 cytokine immunotherapy. Germline values: CDR1 MNHGY, CDR2 SAAAGT. The CDR3 is 18 residues long. V was pared by 2 bases and J by 0 bases, with 9 bases of the junction left unmatched. The genes are TRBV6-8 and TRBJ1-4; 7 nucleotides line up with TRBD1. This receptor was obtained from a human donor with breast cancer. The source was tumor tissue, collected after IRX-2 immunotherapy. The CDR3 sequence is CASSYGGRGGPTNEKLFF. DNA of the CDR3: TGTGCCAGCAGTTACGGCGGCAGGGGGGGACCAACTAATGAAAAACTGTTTTTT.